These 9 T cell receptor beta chains originate from one sample sequenced in a study of regulatory T cells in long-lasting Graves disease. The time point is: newly diagnosed GD, antithyroid drugs for less than 3 months. From PBMCs, RNA was extracted and then used to make the TCR library. Arm-PCR with iRepertoire HTBI primers amplified the CDR3 regions for these TCR beta libraries. A single record per CDR3 protein comes from TCRdb applying MiXCR to the multiplex PCR reads. The sample lists roughly 440,000 distinct CDR3 sequences; less than 20% were seen once. This same sample was also taken into another study, of T cells in Graves' hyperthyroidism and ophthalmopathy.

The sequencing here drew on peripheral blood mononuclear cells (PBMCs), taken at new diagnosis, from a patient treated with antithyroid drugs. The receptors stem from a woman younger than 30 with Graves disease.

Ten or more counts support this clonotype. The V and J genes are TRBV12-3 or TRBV12-4 and TRBJ2-1, with 14 bases aligning to TRBD2. The CDR3 is 15 amino acids. V was clipped by 7 bases and J by 7 bases; unmatched bases: 6. The CDR3 loop is CASTSGTSGRNEQFF. In DNA form, the CDR3 reads TGTGCCAGCACCTCGGGGACTAGCGGGAGAAATGAGCAGTTCTTC.

This clonotype was detected ten times or more. The chain couples TRBV10-1 to TRBJ2-2; TRBD2 aligns across 8 bases. This CDR3 has 17 residues. The V gene's germline CDR1 is WNHNN and CDR2 SYGVQD (reference sequence). V was clipped by 4 bases and J by 3 bases; unmatched bases: 10. Written as DNA, the CDR3 is TGCGCCAGCAGTGCCGGGAGGGCCGTCAGCTACACCGGGGAGCTGTTTTTT. Encoded protein: CASSAGRAVSYTGELFF.

This clonotype has ten or more counts. The chain carries TRBV27 and TRBJ2-2; TRBD1 agrees at 11 bases. Germline assignment: CDR1 MNHEY and CDR2 SMNVEV (reference sequence). The CDR3 loop spans 15 amino acids. V shed 7 bases, J shed 2 bases, and the junction held 3 bases outside the gene matches. The CDR3 sequence: CASTGTGGNTGELFF. DNA for the CDR3: TGTGCCAGCACCGGGACAGGGGGAAACACCGGGGAGCTGTTTTTT.

The gene calls are TRBV28 and TRBJ2-7, with 8 bases lining up with TRBD1. The trim removed 4 bases at V and 0 bases at J, leaving 5 bases unmatched. Per germline, CDR1 MDHEN and CDR2 SYDVKM. The CDR3 length is 15 residues. The DNA of the CDR3 is TGTGCCAGCAGTTCGTCGGGACAGGACTCCTACGAGCAGTACTTC. Translating it yields CASSSSGQDSYEQYF.

This rearrangement joins TRBV18 to TRBJ2-3; D may be TRBD1 (6 bases). The CDR3 has 16 residues. The germline gives CDR1 KGHSH, CDR2 LQKENI. The V end lost 3 bases, the J end lost 0 bases, and 13 bases lay between the germline ends. The CDR3 DNA follows: TGTGCCAGCTCACCGCTTGGACAGAGTAGCACAGATACGCAGTATTTT. This sequence encodes CASSPLGQSSTDTQYF.

This clonotype was seen only a few times. One end of the junction fails to match germline, which may point to a read error. This chain uses TRBV25-1 with TRBJ1-3, with D possibly being TRBD1 (5 bases). Germline CDR1 is MGHDK and CDR2 is SYGVNS. The CDR3 sequence is 14 residues long. The chain's CDR3 is CASSEFGAGNTIYF. In DNA, the CDR3 is TGTGCCAGCAGTGAATTTGGGGCTGGCAACACCATATATTTT.

The genes are TRBV9 and TRBJ2-1, with 10 bases aligning to TRBD1. CDR3 length: 14 amino acids. The V and J ends lost 2 bases and 6 bases, in that order; junction bases with no gene match: 2. Germline CDR1 reads SGDLS; CDR2 reads YYNGEE. The CDR3 protein is CASSVGQGRNEQFF. The CDR3, as DNA: TGTGCCAGCAGCGTGGGACAGGGGCGCAATGAGCAGTTCTTC.

This clonotype was seen repeatedly, ten times or more. The chain employs TRBV27 and TRBJ2-3; 11 nucleotides match TRBD2. J was trimmed by 6 bases and V by 0 bases; bases with no gene match: 8. This CDR3 has 17 amino acids. Germline loops: CDR1 MNHEY, CDR2 SMNVEV (reference sequence). For the CDR3, the DNA is TGTGCCAGCAGTTTATCTTTGGGACTAGCGGATCGGGATACGCAGTATTTT. Amino acid sequence: CASSLSLGLADRDTQYF.

The chain combines TRBV12-3 or TRBV12-4 with TRBJ1-6; 8 bases fit TRBD1. The J segment lost 9 bases and the V segment lost 3 bases, leaving 7 bases of the junction unmatched. The CDR3 contains 15 residues. In DNA form, the CDR3 reads TGTGCCAGCAGTTTCTGGACAGGGACCGGTTCACCCCTCCACTTT. The encoded protein is CASSFWTGTGSPLHF.